The rows below give T cell receptor beta chains drawn from one sample of a study of blood T cell repertoires in COVID-19. Assay: immunoSEQ multiplex PCR; the TCRdb copy retains only in-frame clones and omits some. In the table there are some 400,000 clones, 85% to 90% of which are singletons. Input material: peripheral blood. The source of these receptors is a man between 18 and 35 years old with active or convalescent COVID-19. Each CDR3 is given without its conserved first and last residue. Each record gives: V gene, CDR3 length, J gene, CDR3 protein.

v_call: TRBV15
cdr3_length: 15
j_call: TRBJ1-5
cdr3_aa: ATSREKGGGGNQPQH

v_call: TRBV4-1
cdr3_length: 12
j_call: TRBJ2-7
cdr3_aa: ASSQGDTSYEQY

v_call: TRBV6-5
cdr3_length: 11
j_call: TRBJ1-6
cdr3_aa: ASRPGGNSPLH

v_call: TRBV19
cdr3_length: 17
j_call: TRBJ2-7
cdr3_aa: ASSISGTGGIRNTYEQY

v_call: TRBV7-8
cdr3_length: 14
j_call: TRBJ2-3
cdr3_aa: ASSLRRLAGGDTQY

v_call: TRBV2
cdr3_length: 14
j_call: TRBJ2-2
cdr3_aa: ASRAGEGLNTGELF

v_call: TRBV19
cdr3_length: 12
j_call: TRBJ1-5
cdr3_aa: ASTPGQGYQPQH

v_call: TRBV29-1
cdr3_length: 11
j_call: TRBJ2-1
cdr3_aa: SVDPGGQGEQF

v_call: TRBV21-1
cdr3_length: 11
j_call: TRBJ2-1
cdr3_aa: ASSKELAGGQF

v_call: TRBV7-2
cdr3_length: 11
j_call: TRBJ1-2
cdr3_aa: ASSLSRSYGYT

v_call: TRBV2
cdr3_length: 13
j_call: TRBJ2-7
cdr3_aa: ASSDLTGPQDEQY

v_call: TRBV7-3
cdr3_length: 13
j_call: TRBJ2-1
cdr3_aa: ASSRTSGSGDEQF

v_call: TRBV11-2
cdr3_length: 12
j_call: TRBJ1-2
cdr3_aa: ASSQTGTGVGYT

v_call: TRBV5-1
cdr3_length: 12
j_call: TRBJ2-3
cdr3_aa: ASSLQSSTDTQY

v_call: TRBV6-6
cdr3_length: 12
j_call: TRBJ1-1
cdr3_aa: ASSYQSTGGEAF

v_call: TRBV6-5
cdr3_length: 13
j_call: TRBJ1-1
cdr3_aa: ASSPALTGAIEAF

v_call: TRBV2
cdr3_length: 12
j_call: TRBJ1-4
cdr3_aa: ASNSGTPGEKLF

v_call: TRBV6-5
cdr3_length: 14
j_call: TRBJ1-1
cdr3_aa: ASSFEGLTSNTEAF

v_call: TRBV11-2
cdr3_length: 15
j_call: TRBJ2-7
cdr3_aa: ASSLEDFGGVSYEQY

v_call: TRBV4-2
cdr3_length: 13
j_call: TRBJ2-3
cdr3_aa: ASSQFAAGSDTQY

v_call: TRBV28
cdr3_length: 15
j_call: TRBJ2-2
cdr3_aa: ASSFPGAREVIGELF

v_call: TRBV7-2
cdr3_length: 13
j_call: TRBJ1-2
cdr3_aa: ASSSRTGREYGYT

v_call: TRBV27
cdr3_length: 16
j_call: TRBJ1-4
cdr3_aa: ASSLFSPLGGPGEKLF

v_call: TRBV4-1
cdr3_length: 13
j_call: TRBJ2-3
cdr3_aa: ASNQRGQNTDTQY

v_call: TRBV19
cdr3_length: 11
j_call: TRBJ1-1
cdr3_aa: ASRRTGFTEAF

v_call: TRBV7-9
cdr3_length: 14
j_call: TRBJ2-2
cdr3_aa: ASSPEGYLTTGELF

v_call: TRBV3-1/TRBV3-2
cdr3_length: 14
j_call: TRBJ1-4
cdr3_aa: ASSQAQGGVREKLF

v_call: TRBV11-3
cdr3_length: 12
j_call: TRBJ1-3
cdr3_aa: ASSLFLPGNTIY